Here is one T cell receptor (beta chain) with its context. A junction boundary mismatches the germline segment, possibly from a read error. The table came from immunoSEQ multiplex PCR; TCRdb's copy has only in-frame clones and leaves some out. The sample includes 65,000 to 95,000 clones, over 75% of them seen just once. Germline values: CDR1 LNHNV, CDR2 YYDKDF (reference sequence). CDR3 size: 13 residues. These data belong to a study of T cell responses to AZD1222 COVID-19 vaccine. This TCR came from an adult who received the AZD1222 COVID-19 vaccine. Here the sequenced sample was peripheral blood, taken 28 days after the second AZD1222 dose. The chain carries TRBV15 and TRBJ1-2; 8 bases match TRBD1. CDR3 residues: CATSRGTGPVSNF. CDR3 nucleotides: TGTGCCACCAGCAGAGGGACAGGGCCAGTTAGCAACTTC.